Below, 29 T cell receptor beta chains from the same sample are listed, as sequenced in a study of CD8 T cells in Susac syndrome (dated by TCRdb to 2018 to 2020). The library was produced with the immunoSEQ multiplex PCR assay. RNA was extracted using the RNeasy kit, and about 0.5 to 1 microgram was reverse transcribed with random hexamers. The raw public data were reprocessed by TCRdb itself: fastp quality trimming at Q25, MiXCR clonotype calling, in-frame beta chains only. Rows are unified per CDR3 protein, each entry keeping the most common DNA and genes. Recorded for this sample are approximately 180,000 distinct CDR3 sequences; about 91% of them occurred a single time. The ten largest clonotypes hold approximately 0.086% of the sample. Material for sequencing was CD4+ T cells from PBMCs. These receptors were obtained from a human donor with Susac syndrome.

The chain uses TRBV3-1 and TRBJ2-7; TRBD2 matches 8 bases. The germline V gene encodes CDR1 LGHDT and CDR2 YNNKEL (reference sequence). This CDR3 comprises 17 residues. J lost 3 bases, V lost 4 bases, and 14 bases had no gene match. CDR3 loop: CASSLWSGGVSYYEQYF. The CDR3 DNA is TGTGCCAGCAGCCTTTGGAGCGGGGGAGTCTCTTACTACGAGCAGTACTTC.

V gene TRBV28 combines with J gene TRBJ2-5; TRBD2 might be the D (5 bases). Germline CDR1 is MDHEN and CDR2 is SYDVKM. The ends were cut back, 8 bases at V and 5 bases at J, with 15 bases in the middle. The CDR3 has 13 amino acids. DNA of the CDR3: TGTGCCAGCGAGTTAGGGTCGGGGGAGACCCAGTACTTC. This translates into CASELGSGETQYF.

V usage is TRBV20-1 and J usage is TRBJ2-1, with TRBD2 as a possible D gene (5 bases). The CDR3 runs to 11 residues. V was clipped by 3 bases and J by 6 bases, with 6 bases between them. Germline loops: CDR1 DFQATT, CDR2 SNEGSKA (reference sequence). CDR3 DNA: TGCAGTGCTAGCGGACTCAATGAGCAGTTCTTC. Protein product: CSASGLNEQFF.

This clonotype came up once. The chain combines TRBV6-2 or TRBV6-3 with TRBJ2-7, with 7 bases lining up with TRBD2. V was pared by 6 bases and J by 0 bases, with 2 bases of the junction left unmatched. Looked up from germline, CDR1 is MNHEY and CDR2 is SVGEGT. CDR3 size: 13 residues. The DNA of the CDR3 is TGTGCCAGCAGAACTAGCGTCTCCTACGAGCAGTACTTC. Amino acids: CASRTSVSYEQYF.

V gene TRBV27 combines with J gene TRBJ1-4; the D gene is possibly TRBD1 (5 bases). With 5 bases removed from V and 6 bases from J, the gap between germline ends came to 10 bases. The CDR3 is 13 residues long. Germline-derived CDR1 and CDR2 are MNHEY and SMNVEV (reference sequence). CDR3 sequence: CASSTDRYEKLFF. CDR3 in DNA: TGTGCCAGCAGTACAGACAGATATGAAAAACTGTTTTTT.

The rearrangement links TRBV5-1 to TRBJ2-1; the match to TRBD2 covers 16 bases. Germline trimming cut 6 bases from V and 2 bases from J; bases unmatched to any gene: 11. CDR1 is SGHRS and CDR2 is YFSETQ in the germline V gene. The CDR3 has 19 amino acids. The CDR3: CASTLAGTSGGATYNEQFF. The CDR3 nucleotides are TGCGCCAGCACCTTAGCAGGGACTAGCGGGGGGGCAACCTACAATGAGCAGTTCTTC. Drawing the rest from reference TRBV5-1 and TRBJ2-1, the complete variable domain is KAGVTQTPRYLIKTRGQQVTLSCSPISGHRSVSWYQQTPGQGLQFLFEYFSETQRNKGNFPGRFSGRQFSNSRSEMNVSTLELGDSALYLCASTLAGTSGGATYNEQFFGPGTRLTVL.

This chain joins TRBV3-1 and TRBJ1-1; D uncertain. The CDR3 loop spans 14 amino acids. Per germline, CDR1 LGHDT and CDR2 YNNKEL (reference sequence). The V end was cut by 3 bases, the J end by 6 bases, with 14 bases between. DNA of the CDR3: TGTGCCAGCAGCCAGCGGAGAGGAGGCCCTGAAGCTTTCTTT. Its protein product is CASSQRRGGPEAFF. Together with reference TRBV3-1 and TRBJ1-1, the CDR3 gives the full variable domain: DTAVSQTPKYLVTQMGNDKSIKCEQNLGHDTMYWYKQDSKKFLKIMFSYNNKELIINETVPNRFSPKSPDKAHLNLHINSLELGDSAVYFCASSQRRGGPEAFFGQGTRLTVV.

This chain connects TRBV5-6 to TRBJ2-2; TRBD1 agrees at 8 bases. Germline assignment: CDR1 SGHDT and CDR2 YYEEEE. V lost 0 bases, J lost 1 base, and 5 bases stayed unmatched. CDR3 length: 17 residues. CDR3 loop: CASSLAGRGQNTGELFF. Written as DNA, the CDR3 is TGTGCCAGCAGCTTGGCGGGCAGGGGGCAGAACACCGGGGAGCTGTTTTTT.

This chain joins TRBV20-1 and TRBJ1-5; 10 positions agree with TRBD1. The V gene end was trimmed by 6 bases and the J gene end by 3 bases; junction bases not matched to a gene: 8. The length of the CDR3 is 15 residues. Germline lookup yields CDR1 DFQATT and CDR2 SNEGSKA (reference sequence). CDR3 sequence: CSAEPGQGNNQPQHF. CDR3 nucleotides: TGCAGTGCCGAGCCGGGACAGGGGAACAATCAGCCCCAGCATTTT.

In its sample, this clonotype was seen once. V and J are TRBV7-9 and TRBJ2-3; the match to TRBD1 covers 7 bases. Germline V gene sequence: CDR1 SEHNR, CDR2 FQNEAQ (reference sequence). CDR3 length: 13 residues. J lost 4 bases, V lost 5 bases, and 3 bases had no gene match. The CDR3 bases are TGTGCCAGCAGCCCGGGGACAGCAGATACGCAGTATTTT. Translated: CASSPGTADTQYF.

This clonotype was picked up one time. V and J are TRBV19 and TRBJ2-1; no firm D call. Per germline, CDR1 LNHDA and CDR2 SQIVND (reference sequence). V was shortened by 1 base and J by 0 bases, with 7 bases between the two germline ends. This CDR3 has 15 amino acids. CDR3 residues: CASSIAGSSYNEQFF. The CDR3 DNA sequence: TGTGCCAGTAGTATAGCCGGCAGCTCCTACAATGAGCAGTTCTTC.

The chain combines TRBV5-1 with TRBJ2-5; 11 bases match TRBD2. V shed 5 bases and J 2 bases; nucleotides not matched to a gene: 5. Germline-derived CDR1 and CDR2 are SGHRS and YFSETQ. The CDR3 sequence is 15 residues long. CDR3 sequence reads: CASRLAGDTQETQYF. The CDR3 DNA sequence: TGCGCCAGCAGACTAGCGGGGGATACGCAAGAGACCCAGTACTTC.

CDR3 DNA sequence: TGTGCCAGCAGTTCAAGGCAACTAGCGGGAGTTGGGACCCAGTACTTC. As protein: CASSSRQLAGVGTQYF. This chain links TRBV6-6 with TRBJ2-5; 11 bases fit TRBD2. This CDR3 has 16 residues. The V segment lost 4 bases and the J segment 7 bases; nucleotides outside the gene matches: 11. Germline CDR1 reads MNHNY; CDR2 reads SVGAGI (reference sequence).

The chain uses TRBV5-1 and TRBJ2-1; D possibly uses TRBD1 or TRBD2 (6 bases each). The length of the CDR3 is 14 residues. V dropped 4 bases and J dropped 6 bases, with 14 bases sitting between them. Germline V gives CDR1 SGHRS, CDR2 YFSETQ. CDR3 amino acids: CASSVGGGPNEQFF. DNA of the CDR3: TGCGCCAGCAGCGTTGGAGGGGGGCCCAATGAGCAGTTCTTC.

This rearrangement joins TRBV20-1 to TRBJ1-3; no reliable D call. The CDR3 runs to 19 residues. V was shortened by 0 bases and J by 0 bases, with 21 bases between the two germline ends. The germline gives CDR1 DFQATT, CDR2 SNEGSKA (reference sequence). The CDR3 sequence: CSARDASSQELYSGNTIYF. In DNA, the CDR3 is TGCAGTGCTAGAGATGCGAGTAGCCAGGAGCTTTACTCTGGAAACACCATATATTTT.

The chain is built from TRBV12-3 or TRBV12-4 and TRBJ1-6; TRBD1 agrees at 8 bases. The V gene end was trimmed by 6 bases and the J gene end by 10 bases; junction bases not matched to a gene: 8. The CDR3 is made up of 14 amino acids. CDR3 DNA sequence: TGTGCCAGCAGCCGGACAGGGCTTAGGTCACCCCTCCACTTT. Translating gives CASSRTGLRSPLHF.

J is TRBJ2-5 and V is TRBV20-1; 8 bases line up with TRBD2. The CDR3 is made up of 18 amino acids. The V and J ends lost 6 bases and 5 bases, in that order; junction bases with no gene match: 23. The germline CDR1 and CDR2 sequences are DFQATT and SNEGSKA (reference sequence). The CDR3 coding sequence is TGCAGTGCGAGAAGTTTCCGGCTAGCGGGCATATTAGGGGAGACCCAGTACTTC. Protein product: CSARSFRLAGILGETQYF.

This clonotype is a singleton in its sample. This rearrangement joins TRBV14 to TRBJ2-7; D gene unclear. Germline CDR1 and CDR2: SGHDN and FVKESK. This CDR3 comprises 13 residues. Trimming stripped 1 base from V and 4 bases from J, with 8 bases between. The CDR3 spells CASSQVPTYEQYF. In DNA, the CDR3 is TGTGCCAGCAGCCAAGTACCCACGTACGAGCAGTACTTC.

CDR3 residues: CASSQGRERDGYTF. The CDR3 DNA sequence: TGTGCCAGCAGCCAAGGCAGGGAAAGGGACGGCTACACCTTC. The chain carries TRBV3-1 and TRBJ1-2; tentative D call: TRBD1 (5 bases). Germline assignment: CDR1 LGHDT and CDR2 YNNKEL (reference sequence). Trimming took off 1 base at V and 8 bases at J, with 14 bases between the two ends. The CDR3 has 14 residues.

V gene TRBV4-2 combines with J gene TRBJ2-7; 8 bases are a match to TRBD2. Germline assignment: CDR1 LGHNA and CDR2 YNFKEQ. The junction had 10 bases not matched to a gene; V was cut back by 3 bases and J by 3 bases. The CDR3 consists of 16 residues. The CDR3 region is CASSQHQGREVYEQYF. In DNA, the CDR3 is TGTGCCAGCAGCCAGCACCAAGGGCGGGAGGTCTACGAGCAGTACTTC.

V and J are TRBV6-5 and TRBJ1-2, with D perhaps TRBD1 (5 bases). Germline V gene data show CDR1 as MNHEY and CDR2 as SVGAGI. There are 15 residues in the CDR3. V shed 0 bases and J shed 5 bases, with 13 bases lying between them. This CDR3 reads CASSYSSAPGYGYTF. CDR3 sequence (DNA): TGTGCCAGCAGTTACTCATCGGCCCCAGGGTATGGCTACACCTTC.

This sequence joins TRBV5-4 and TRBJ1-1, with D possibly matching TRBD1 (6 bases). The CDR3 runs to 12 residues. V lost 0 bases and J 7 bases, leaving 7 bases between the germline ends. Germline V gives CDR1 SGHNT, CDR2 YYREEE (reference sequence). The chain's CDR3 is CASSLGGLEAFF. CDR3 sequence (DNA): TGTGCCAGCAGCTTGGGGGGGCTTGAAGCTTTCTTT.

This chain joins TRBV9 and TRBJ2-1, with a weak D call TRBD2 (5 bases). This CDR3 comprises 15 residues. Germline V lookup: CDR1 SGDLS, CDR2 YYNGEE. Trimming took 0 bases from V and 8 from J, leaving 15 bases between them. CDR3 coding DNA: TGTGCCAGCAGCGTAGGAGGGCTAGCTCACTATGAGCAGTTCTTC. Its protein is CASSVGGLAHYEQFF.

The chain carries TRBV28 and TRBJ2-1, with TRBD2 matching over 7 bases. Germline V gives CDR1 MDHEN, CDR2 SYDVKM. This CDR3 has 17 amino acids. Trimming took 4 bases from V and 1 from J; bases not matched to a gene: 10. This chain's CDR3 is CASSSYPGRMSYNEQFF. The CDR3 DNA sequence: TGTGCCAGCAGTTCATATCCCGGGAGGATGTCCTACAATGAGCAGTTCTTC.

In nucleotides, the CDR3 is TGTGCCAGCATTGAGGATGAGCAGGTTCGCGGAGCTACGCAGTATTTT. Protein sequence: CASIEDEQVRGATQYF. The chain is built from TRBV2 and TRBJ2-3, with D unresolved. The V and J ends lost 7 bases and 8 bases respectively, with 25 bases between them. CDR3 length equals 16 residues. In germline, CDR1 is SNHLY, CDR2 FYNNEI.

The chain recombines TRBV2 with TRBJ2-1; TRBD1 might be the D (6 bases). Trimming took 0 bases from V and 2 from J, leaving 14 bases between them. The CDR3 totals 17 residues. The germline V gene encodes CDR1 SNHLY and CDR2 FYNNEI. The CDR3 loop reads CASSEAITGKTYNEQFF. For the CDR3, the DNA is TGTGCCAGCAGTGAAGCGATAACAGGGAAGACCTACAATGAGCAGTTCTTC.

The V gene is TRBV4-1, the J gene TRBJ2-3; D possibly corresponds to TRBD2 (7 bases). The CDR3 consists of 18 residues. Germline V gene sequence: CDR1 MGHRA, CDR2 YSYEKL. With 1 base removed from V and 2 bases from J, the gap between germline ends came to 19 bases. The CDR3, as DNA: TGCGCCAGCAGCCAAGGGCGTTTGGCGGGGGCCATCACAGATACGCAGTATTTT. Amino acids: CASSQGRLAGAITDTQYF.

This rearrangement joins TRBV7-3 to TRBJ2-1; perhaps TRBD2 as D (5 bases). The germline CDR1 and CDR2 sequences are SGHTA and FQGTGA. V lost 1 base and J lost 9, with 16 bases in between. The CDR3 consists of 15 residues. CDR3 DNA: TGTGCCAGCAGCTTAAGTCTAGCCCTGAGTGCTGAGCAGTTCTTC. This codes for CASSLSLALSAEQFF.

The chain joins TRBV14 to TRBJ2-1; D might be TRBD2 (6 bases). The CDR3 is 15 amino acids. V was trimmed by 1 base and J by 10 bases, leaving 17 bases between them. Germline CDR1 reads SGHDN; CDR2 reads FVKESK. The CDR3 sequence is CASSQGGLAEQEQFF. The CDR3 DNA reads TGTGCCAGCAGCCAAGGAGGGTTAGCGGAGCAAGAGCAGTTCTTC. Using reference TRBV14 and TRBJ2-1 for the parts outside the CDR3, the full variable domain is EAGVTQFPSHSVIEKGQTVTLRCDPISGHDNLYWYRRVMGKEIKFLLHFVKESKQDESGMPNNRFLAERTGGTYSTLKVQPAELEDSGVYFCASSQGGLAEQEQFFGPGTRLTVL.